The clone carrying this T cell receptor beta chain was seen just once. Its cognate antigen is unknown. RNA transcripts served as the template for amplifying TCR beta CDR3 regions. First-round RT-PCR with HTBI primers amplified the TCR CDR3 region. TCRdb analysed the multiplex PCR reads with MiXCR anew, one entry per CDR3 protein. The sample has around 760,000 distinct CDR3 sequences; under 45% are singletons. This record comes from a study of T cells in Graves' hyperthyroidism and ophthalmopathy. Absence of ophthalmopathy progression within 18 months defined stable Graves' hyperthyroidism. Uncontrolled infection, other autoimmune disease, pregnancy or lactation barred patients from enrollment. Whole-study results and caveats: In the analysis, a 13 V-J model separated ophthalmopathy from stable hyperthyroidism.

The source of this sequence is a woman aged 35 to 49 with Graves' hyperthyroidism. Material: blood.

CDR3 nucleotide sequence: TGTGCCAGCAGCTTGGAATTTGGGCGAGATACGCAGTATTTT. This sequence encodes CASSLEFGRDTQYF. This chain connects TRBV11-1 to TRBJ2-3; D ambiguous. Germline V lookup: CDR1 SGHAT, CDR2 FQDESV (reference sequence). The ends were cut back, 3 bases at V and 5 bases at J, with 12 bases in the middle. The CDR3 runs 14 residues.